These 18 T cell receptor beta chains came from one sample sequenced in a study of CD8 T cells in ankylosing spondylitis. General study findings and limits: Made up of eight highly homologous variants, a TCR beta motif appeared characteristic of ankylosing spondylitis blood.

TCRdb re-analysed the 5' RACE reads in MiXCR, keeping a single row per CDR3 protein. The table has hundreds of thousands of distinct CDR3 sequences, more than 15% seen once. Antigen specificity for these receptors is unknown. The sample comprised blood, either unsorted or a sorted T cell fraction (not recorded which). The receptors were gathered from a male donor with ankylosing spondylitis.

The sample holds many counts of this clonotype. The chain has TRBV29-1 and TRBJ1-4, with D uncertain. Germline V lookup: CDR1 SQVTM, CDR2 ANQGSEA. This CDR3 has 11 residues. V dropped 7 bases and J dropped 4 bases, with 7 bases sitting between them. CDR3 nucleotides: TGCAGCGGGGCTTATAATGAAAAACTGTTTTTT. Translation: CSGAYNEKLFF.

This clonotype was detected a few times. The J gene is TRBJ2-3, the V gene TRBV6-1, with no clear D. The CDR3 has 16 amino acids. Germline CDR1 MNHNS, CDR2 SASEGT. V lost 5 bases and J lost 5, with 20 bases in between. The CDR3 coding sequence is TGTGCCAGCAGTATCGGACCGAACCTCCTGGGAGATACGCAGTATTTT. Amino acid sequence: CASSIGPNLLGDTQYF.

The chain uses TRBV20-1 and TRBJ2-7; the D gene is possibly TRBD2 (6 bases). Germline CDR1 and CDR2: DFQATT and SNEGSKA (reference sequence). V was cut by 5 bases and J by 1 base, with 15 bases left in between. The CDR3 covers 14 residues. The CDR3 loop reads CSAPLAGLSYEQYF. The CDR3 DNA reads TGCAGTGCTCCCCTCGCGGGATTATCCTACGAGCAGTACTTC.

This clonotype was seen ten or more times. The rearrangement links TRBV12-3 or TRBV12-4 to TRBJ1-5; D uncertain. V gave up 5 bases and J gave up 0 bases, with 14 bases separating them. The CDR3 contains 16 residues. CDR3 protein: CASSPSRTVSNQPQHF. The DNA for the CDR3 is TGTGCCAGCAGTCCCTCCAGGACGGTTAGCAATCAGCCCCAGCATTTT.

The V and J genes are TRBV7-2 and TRBJ1-5; no firm D call. The CDR3 is 14 residues long. Trimming stripped 3 bases from V and 6 bases from J, with 12 bases between. CDR1 SGHTA and CDR2 FQGNSA come from the germline V gene. The CDR3: CASSLVGIVQPQHF. In DNA form, the CDR3 reads TGTGCCAGCAGCTTGGTGGGTATAGTTCAGCCCCAGCATTTT. The full variable domain, with the rest looked up from reference TRBV7-2 and TRBJ1-5, is GAGVSQSPSNKVTEKGKDVELRCDPISGHTALYWYRQSLGQGLEFLIYFQGNSAPDKSGLPSDRFSAERTGGSVSTLTIQRTQQEDSAVYLCASSLVGIVQPQHFGDGTRLSIL.

The chain employs TRBV6-1 and TRBJ1-6; possible D gene TRBD1, 6 bases. Germline V gene lookup returns CDR1 MNHNS and CDR2 SASEGT. V lost 2 bases, J lost 1 base, and 12 bases lay in between. CDR3 length: 17 residues. This CDR3 is CASSERQASSYNSPLHF. The CDR3 DNA sequence: TGTGCCAGCAGTGAACGACAGGCCTCGTCCTATAATTCACCCCTCCACTTT.

This clonotype was picked up a small number of times. This chain links TRBV5-1 with TRBJ2-2; 7 nucleotides line up with TRBD1. The trim removed 4 bases at V and 5 bases at J, leaving 8 bases unmatched. Germline loops: CDR1 SGHRS, CDR2 YFSETQ. The CDR3 is 15 amino acids. The CDR3 here is CASSARDSRTGELFF. The CDR3 DNA reads TGCGCCAGCAGCGCCAGGGACAGCCGGACCGGGGAGCTGTTTTTT.

Only a few counts were recorded for this clonotype. The chain employs TRBV11-2 and TRBJ1-2, with TRBD1 as a possible D gene (6 bases). The CDR3 extends over 15 amino acids. The V end lost 5 bases, the J end lost 7 bases, and 20 bases lay between the germline ends. CDR1 is SGHAT and CDR2 is FQNNGV in the germline V gene. This CDR3 reads CASSPPSTEGGGYTF. In DNA form, the CDR3 reads TGTGCCAGCAGCCCCCCATCTACCGAGGGGGGTGGCTACACCTTC.

This clonotype was seen many times. The V and J genes are TRBV29-1 and TRBJ1-3; no clear D gene. Deletions cut 3 bases from V and 0 bases from J, with 6 bases between. CDR1 and CDR2 from the germline V gene are SQVTM and ANQGSEA. CDR3 length equals 13 residues. The CDR3 loop reads CSVDDISGNTIYF. The CDR3, as DNA: TGCAGCGTTGATGACATCTCTGGAAACACCATATATTTT.

This clonotype was counted at least ten times. J is TRBJ2-3 and V is TRBV7-9, with 13 bases matching TRBD2. Trimming removed 4 bases from V and 5 bases from J; junction bases left unmatched: 6. Germline V lookup: CDR1 SEHNR, CDR2 FQNEAQ (reference sequence). The CDR3 consists of 16 residues. CDR3 loop: CASSSNRLAGGDTQYF. CDR3 bases: TGTGCCAGCAGCTCAAACCGACTAGCGGGAGGAGATACGCAGTATTTT.

The chain combines TRBV20-1 with TRBJ2-2; D is unresolved. In germline, CDR1 is DFQATT, CDR2 SNEGSKA (reference sequence). The CDR3 spans 14 residues. Between the trimmed V and J ends, which lost 6 bases and 7 bases, there was a span of 18 bases. The CDR3 DNA reads as TGCAGTGCGTTTACCGGGTCCAAGGGCGGGGAGCTGTTTTTT. It codes for CSAFTGSKGGELFF.

This clonotype was seen a handful of times. The chain joins TRBV7-6 to TRBJ2-1; 12 nucleotides match TRBD1. V was clipped by 4 bases and J by 9 bases; unmatched bases: 10. The CDR3 covers 16 residues. The V gene's germline CDR1 is SGHVS and CDR2 FNYEAQ. The CDR3 here is CASSSPWGQGAGEQFF. In nucleotides, the CDR3 is TGTGCCAGCAGCTCCCCTTGGGGACAGGGGGCAGGTGAGCAGTTCTTC.

This clonotype was detected ten times or more. V and J are TRBV18 and TRBJ2-5; D might be TRBD2 (6 bases). The CDR3 runs 14 residues. V dropped 8 bases and J dropped 2 bases, with 15 bases sitting between them. Germline values: CDR1 KGHSH, CDR2 LQKENI. CDR3 bases: TGTGCCAGCAGCCCACCGGGACTGCAAGAGACCCAGTACTTC. Translation gives CASSPPGLQETQYF.

In its sample, this clonotype was seen a few times. V and J are TRBV30 and TRBJ1-1, with a tentative D call TRBD1 (6 bases). Germline V lookup: CDR1 GTSNPN, CDR2 SVGIG (reference sequence). The V end lost 1 base, the J end lost 7 bases, and 10 bases lay between the germline ends. The length of the CDR3 is 12 residues. The CDR3 reads CAWSAGAGEAFF. The CDR3, as DNA: TGTGCCTGGAGTGCGGGGGCCGGTGAAGCTTTCTTT. Based on the CDR3 plus reference TRBV30 and TRBJ1-1, the full variable domain is SQTIHQWPATLVQPVGSPLSLECTVEGTSNPNLYWYRQAAGRGLQLLFYSVGIGQISSEVPQNLSASRPQDRQFILSSKKLLLSDSGFYLCAWSAGAGEAFFGQGTRLTVV.

The rearrangement joins TRBV19 to TRBJ1-1; D unclear. The CDR3 spans 13 residues. Trimming left V 4 bases short and J 3 bases short, with 9 bases between. Germline CDR1 and CDR2: LNHDA and SQIVND (reference sequence). The CDR3 loop reads CASSTRPDTEAFF. Written as DNA, the CDR3 is TGTGCCAGTAGTACCCGCCCGGACACTGAAGCTTTCTTT.

The sample holds a few counts of this clonotype. The rearrangement uses TRBV6-2 or TRBV6-3 and TRBJ2-5; TRBD1 aligns across 9 bases. CDR1 and CDR2 (germline): MNHEY, SVGEGT. CDR3 length: 16 amino acids. With 3 bases clipped from V and 3 bases from J, the junction kept 8 bases outside the gene matches. CDR3 sequence: CASSYYPGTGKETQYF. Written as DNA, the CDR3 is TGTGCCAGCAGTTATTATCCTGGGACAGGGAAAGAGACCCAGTACTTC.

This clonotype was recorded a few times. V is TRBV20-1 and J is TRBJ2-3, with TRBD1 matching over 9 bases. The CDR3 spans 16 residues. Trimming cost V 6 bases and J 2 bases; bases outside gene matches: 12. Germline values: CDR1 DFQATT, CDR2 SNEGSKA (reference sequence). The CDR3 DNA is TGCAGTGCCGGACGGACAGGGGTGAAGTTCACAGATACGCAGTATTTT. Its protein is CSAGRTGVKFTDTQYF.

This chain joins TRBV11-2 and TRBJ2-3; a possible D gene is TRBD1 (6 bases). The CDR3 is 16 residues long. The V end lost 1 base, the J end lost 0 bases, and 11 bases lay between the germline ends. From germline, CDR1 is SGHAT and CDR2 FQNNGV. The CDR3 DNA is TGTGCCAGCAGCTTAGGGACAGCAACTAGCACAGATACGCAGTATTTT. Translation: CASSLGTATSTDTQYF.